This entry lists 26 T cell receptor beta chains sequenced from one sample in a study of T cell responses to AZD1222 COVID-19 vaccine. Data came from immunoSEQ multiplex PCR; TCRdb stores just in-frame clones and leaves some out. The sample lists about 110,000 clones, about 82% occurring once. This specimen consisted of peripheral blood, obtained on day 0 of AZD1222 vaccination. The receptors come from an adult in good health.

This chain links TRBV9 with TRBJ2-2, with D possibly matching TRBD2 (5 bases). Looked up from germline, CDR1 is SGDLS and CDR2 is YYNGEE. The CDR3 is made up of 14 amino acids. V was clipped by 3 bases and J by 3 bases, with 9 bases between them. As DNA, the CDR3 is TGTGCCAGCAGCGGACTGGACTACACCGGGGAGCTGTTTTTT. Its protein product is CASSGLDYTGELFF.

This sequence joins TRBV25-1 and TRBJ2-7; maybe TRBD1 (6 bases). CDR1 and CDR2 from the germline V gene are MGHDK and SYGVNS. Trimming cost V 3 bases and J 0 bases, with 12 bases left between them. The CDR3 sequence is 15 residues long. The CDR3 sequence: CASSDPQDSSYEQYF. The CDR3 DNA reads as TGTGCCAGCAGTGACCCCCAGGACAGCTCCTACGAGCAGTACTTC.

This clone came up once. V usage is TRBV10-2 and J usage is TRBJ2-5, with D unclear. V lost 0 bases, J lost 1 base, and 9 bases lay in between. The CDR3 consists of 15 residues. The germline V gene has CDR1 WSHSY and CDR2 SAAADI. CDR3 DNA sequence: TGCGCCAGCAGTGAGTCGCGAGCGTTCCAAGAGACCCAGTACTTC. Protein product: CASSESRAFQETQYF.

The chain has TRBV29-1 and TRBJ1-4; D possibly corresponds to TRBD1 (5 bases). The CDR3 has 13 amino acids. With 6 bases removed from V and 0 bases from J, the gap between germline ends came to 8 bases. CDR1 is SQVTM and CDR2 is ANQGSEA in the germline V gene. DNA of the CDR3: TGCAGCGTCCGACAGTCAACTAATGAAAAACTGTTTTTT. Its protein product is CSVRQSTNEKLFF.

This chain uses TRBV5-1 with TRBJ2-1; 7 bases are shared with TRBD1. The germline V gene has CDR1 SGHRS and CDR2 YFSETQ. V trimming: 0 bases; J trimming: 7 bases; junction bases outside the gene matches: 10. There are 16 residues in the CDR3. In DNA form, the CDR3 reads TGCGCCAGCAGCTTGGGGGACAGTGGGGGCAAAAATGAGCAGTTCTTC. Translated: CASSLGDSGGKNEQFF.

The J gene is TRBJ1-4, the V gene TRBV5-4, with 8 bases that match TRBD1. CDR1 is SGHNT, CDR2 YYREEE, per germline (reference sequence). V was clipped by 2 bases and J by 6 bases; unmatched bases: 9. This CDR3 spans 16 amino acids. The DNA for the CDR3 is TGTGCCAGCAGCTTCTCTATCGGACAGGGAGATGAAAAACTGTTTTTT. Its protein product is CASSFSIGQGDEKLFF. The variable domain in full, completed from reference TRBV5-4 and TRBJ1-4, reads ETGVTQSPTHLIKTRGQQVTLRCSSQSGHNTVSWYQQALGQGPQFIFQYYREEENGRGNFPPRFSGLQFPNYSSELNVNALELDDSALYLCASSFSIGQGDEKLFFGSGTQLSVL.

The rearrangement joins TRBV2 to TRBJ1-4, with D perhaps TRBD1 (6 bases). The germline CDR1 and CDR2 sequences are SNHLY and FYNNEI. The length of the CDR3 is 16 residues. Trimming cost V 4 bases and J 1 base, with 13 bases left between them. In DNA, the CDR3 is TGTGCCAGCAGTGGAGGACGGGACATAACTAATGAAAAACTGTTTTTT. Its protein is CASSGGRDITNEKLFF.

The chain couples TRBV5-1 to TRBJ1-2, with 7 nucleotides matching TRBD1. J gave up 8 bases and V 0 bases, and 10 bases lay outside the gene matches. Germline CDR1 reads SGHRS; CDR2 reads YFSETQ. The length of the CDR3 is 15 residues. The CDR3 spells CASSLDLTGAGGYTF. The CDR3 nucleotides read TGCGCCAGCAGCTTGGATCTCACAGGGGCGGGAGGCTACACCTTC. The variable domain in full, with the rest retrieved from reference TRBV5-1 and TRBJ1-2, is KAGVTQTPRYLIKTRGQQVTLSCSPISGHRSVSWYQQTPGQGLQFLFEYFSETQRNKGNFPGRFSGRQFSNSRSEMNVSTLELGDSALYLCASSLDLTGAGGYTFGSGTRLTVV.

The V and J genes are TRBV5-1 and TRBJ1-5; D perhaps matches TRBD1 (6 bases). Trimming stripped 8 bases from V and 0 bases from J, with 21 bases between. Germline loops: CDR1 SGHRS, CDR2 YFSETQ. The CDR3 spans 17 residues. CDR3 region: CARGTGNLSYSNQPQHF. In nucleotides, the CDR3 is TGCGCCAGGGGTACAGGGAACCTCAGTTATAGCAATCAGCCCCAGCATTTT.

V and J are TRBV6-2 or TRBV6-3 and TRBJ2-3; 10 bases fit TRBD1. The CDR3 loop spans 14 amino acids. V lost 4 bases, J lost 3 bases, and 1 base stayed unmatched. Germline CDR1 is MNHEY and CDR2 is SVGEGT. The CDR3 sequence is CASSWGQGTDTQYF. As DNA, the CDR3 is TGTGCCAGCAGTTGGGGACAGGGGACAGATACGCAGTATTTT.

The DNA of the CDR3 is TGTGCCAGCAGACAGGGGAAGCGAGAGACCCAGTACTTC. As protein: CASRQGKRETQYF. This rearrangement joins TRBV3-1 (or the pseudogene TRBV3-2) to TRBJ2-5; 7 nucleotides line up with TRBD1. V lost 6 bases, J lost 4 bases, and 5 bases stayed unmatched. The CDR3 sequence is 13 residues long. The V gene's germline CDR1 is LGHDT and CDR2 YNNKEL (reference sequence).

This sequence joins TRBV5-4 and TRBJ2-7; 9 bases align to TRBD1. CDR3 size: 16 residues. Germline assignment: CDR1 SGHNT and CDR2 YYREEE (reference sequence). The V segment lost 1 base and the J segment 4 bases; nucleotides outside the gene matches: 9. CDR3 nucleotide sequence: TGTGCCAGCAGCTTGTTTTGGGGACAGGGCGCGTACGAGCAGTACTTC. Translating it yields CASSLFWGQGAYEQYF.

The chain carries TRBV20-1 and TRBJ1-2; D might be TRBD1 (6 bases). The germline gives CDR1 DFQATT, CDR2 SNEGSKA (reference sequence). Trimming took off 6 bases at V and 4 bases at J, with 21 bases between the two ends. This CDR3 has 15 amino acids. Here the CDR3 reads CSASSPGHLGYGYTF. CDR3 nucleotides: TGCAGTGCCAGTTCTCCGGGACACCTAGGCTATGGCTACACCTTC.

This chain connects TRBV7-9 to TRBJ2-7; D perhaps matches TRBD2 (6 bases). Trimming took off 4 bases at V and 3 bases at J, with 13 bases between the two ends. The CDR3 is 14 residues long. Germline V gene sequence: CDR1 SEHNR, CDR2 FQNEAQ (reference sequence). For the CDR3, the DNA is TGTGCCAGCAGCTCGGCCGGGACTGGCTACGAGCAGTACTTC. Translated: CASSSAGTGYEQYF.

This chain links TRBV19 with TRBJ1-1, with D unclear. Trimming took 6 bases from V and 5 from J, leaving 13 bases between them. Germline loops: CDR1 LNHDA, CDR2 SQIVND (reference sequence). CDR3 length equals 13 residues. The CDR3 loop reads CASRRGLWTEAFF. The CDR3 DNA reads TGTGCCAGTAGGCGGGGATTGTGGACTGAAGCTTTCTTT.

The CDR3 is CASSGGQTYFANTGELFF. CDR3 nucleotides: TGCGCCAGCAGCGGGGGCCAGACGTACTTCGCGAACACCGGGGAGCTGTTTTTT. V is TRBV5-1 and J is TRBJ2-2; possibly TRBD1 for D (6 bases). Germline CDR1 and CDR2: SGHRS and YFSETQ. This CDR3 contains 18 residues. The V end lost 4 bases, the J end lost 0 bases, and 19 bases lay between the germline ends.

This chain uses TRBV3-1 (or the pseudogene TRBV3-2) with TRBJ2-7; a weak D match, TRBD2 (5 bases). CDR1 is LGHDT, CDR2 YNNKEL, per germline (reference sequence). V was clipped by 8 bases and J by 7 bases, with 15 bases between them. This CDR3 has 12 residues. CDR3 sequence reads: CASQSGVGEQYF. CDR3 sequence (DNA): TGTGCCAGCCAGTCCGGGGTCGGGGAGCAGTACTTC.

V and J are TRBV28 and TRBJ1-1, with D unresolved. Trimming stripped 7 bases from V and 4 bases from J, with 16 bases between. Germline V lookup: CDR1 MDHEN, CDR2 SYDVKM. CDR3 size: 14 residues. The CDR3 DNA sequence: TGTGCCAGCATAGGGAACGAAGGACGCACTGAAGCTTTCTTT. This encodes CASIGNEGRTEAFF.

This rearrangement joins TRBV11-2 to TRBJ2-7; D uncertain. The CDR3 covers 12 residues. V dropped 0 bases and J dropped 4 bases, with 4 bases sitting between them. Germline-derived CDR1 and CDR2 are SGHAT and FQNNGV. In nucleotides, the CDR3 is TGTGCCAGCAGCTTAGATAGGTACGAGCAGTACTTC. Residues: CASSLDRYEQYF.

V and J are TRBV5-1 and TRBJ1-5, with TRBD1 matching over 10 bases. The germline V gene encodes CDR1 SGHRS and CDR2 YFSETQ. The CDR3 contains 15 residues. After removal of 5 bases from V and 5 bases from J, the junction contained 7 bases not matched to a gene. Here the CDR3 DNA reads TGCGCCAGCAGTACCGGGACAGGGGAATATCAGCCCCAGCATTTT. Its translation is CASSTGTGEYQPQHF.

The V gene is TRBV28, the J gene TRBJ1-3; D not certain. V lost 8 bases, J lost 2 bases, and 16 bases lay in between. Germline V gene data show CDR1 as MDHEN and CDR2 as SYDVKM. The CDR3 contains 15 residues. DNA for the CDR3: TGTGCCAGCTACCAATCAAACTTGGCTGGAAACACCATATATTTT. This codes for CASYQSNLAGNTIYF.

As DNA, the CDR3 is TGTGCCAGTAGTATAACTCACAGCGGGGGGGCAAATGAGCAGTTCTTC. Translated, it gives CASSITHSGGANEQFF. The genes are TRBV19 and TRBJ2-1; 10 bases are a match to TRBD2. This CDR3 comprises 16 residues. Germline CDR1 reads LNHDA; CDR2 reads SQIVND (reference sequence). The V and J ends lost 2 bases and 7 bases, in that order; junction bases with no gene match: 8.

V is TRBV9 and J is TRBJ2-3; D might be TRBD1 or TRBD2, each matching 5 bases. The germline V and J ends were trimmed by 0 bases and 1 base, with 9 bases remaining between them. The length of the CDR3 is 15 residues. Germline V lookup: CDR1 SGDLS, CDR2 YYNGEE. CDR3 bases: TGTGCCAGCAGCGTAGGTGAGGGGCGCACAGATACGCAGTATTTT. It encodes CASSVGEGRTDTQYF.

V usage is TRBV11-2 and J usage is TRBJ2-5; 9 bases are a match to TRBD2. The CDR3 has 17 residues. Trimming took 3 bases from V and 5 from J; bases not matched to a gene: 13. Per germline, CDR1 SGHAT and CDR2 FQNNGV. The CDR3 loop reads CASSLDSLAGWGETQYF. The CDR3 nucleotides read TGTGCCAGCAGCTTGGATTCTCTAGCGGGGTGGGGGGAGACCCAGTACTTC.

CDR3 region: CASSKVRETGPNYGYTF. In DNA, the CDR3 is TGTGCCAGCAGCAAAGTTCGGGAGACAGGACCTAACTATGGCTACACCTTC. The chain couples TRBV21-1 to TRBJ1-2. TRBV21-1 is a listed pseudogene. This CDR3 region has 17 residues.

This chain joins TRBV19 and TRBJ1-2, with TRBD1 matching over 7 bases. In germline, CDR1 is LNHDA, CDR2 SQIVND (reference sequence). CDR3 length equals 15 residues. V shed 3 bases and J 4 bases; nucleotides not matched to a gene: 8. CDR3 sequence: CASSIHPAGGYGYTF. The CDR3 region has the DNA TGTGCCAGTAGTATCCACCCGGCAGGGGGCTATGGCTACACCTTC.